This TCR beta chain was obtained from a study of response to subunit inactivated influenza vaccine. The germline V gene has CDR1 SGHRS and CDR2 YFSETQ. V lost 0 bases and J lost 4, with 15 bases in between. The CDR3 is made up of 16 amino acids. TCRdb reprocessed the RT-PCR reads via MiXCR and lists one record per CDR3 protein. Here the sample spans about 530,000 distinct CDR3 sequences, 10% to 15% being singletons. The source is a man aged 45 to 65 who received an inactivated influenza vaccine. The sequencing used PBMCs from blood, collected on the day of vaccination. The rearrangement links TRBV5-1 to TRBJ2-3; D may be TRBD1 (5 bases). Here the CDR3 reads CASSLASQGAADTQYF. DNA of the CDR3: TGCGCCAGCAGCTTGGCCTCCCAAGGGGCTGCAGATACGCAGTATTTT.